The 23 T cell receptor beta chains below come from one sample, sequenced in a study of response to subunit inactivated influenza vaccine (dated by TCRdb to the late 2010s). Libraries were prepared through RT-PCR. Sequencer: Illumina HiSeq 2500. TCRdb's own reprocessing of the public reads used fastp at Q25 and MiXCR and kept productive beta chains. Rows are combined by CDR3 protein, so each entry shows the most common genes and DNA. The sample records 610,000 or so distinct CDR3 sequences, 13% to 15% of which are singletons. Clones ranked in the top ten supply 11% of the sample. The sequences come from PBMCs from blood, collected roughly 13 days after vaccination. These receptors all come from a man over 45 who received an inactivated influenza vaccine. Donor details come from another sample of the same person, matched by shared clones.

Many counts were recorded for this clonotype. The rearrangement joins TRBV19 to TRBJ1-1; TRBD1 might be the D (5 bases). Germline V gene data show CDR1 as LNHDA and CDR2 as SQIVND (reference sequence). Trimming cost V 8 bases and J 8 bases, with 12 bases left between them. This CDR3 spans 11 amino acids. This CDR3 reads CASEGAEEAFF. DNA of the CDR3: TGTGCCAGTGAAGGGGCAGAAGAAGCTTTCTTT.

Here the CDR3 DNA reads TGTGCCAGCAGCGCCCCGGGGTCTGGGGCCAACGTCCTGACTTTC. Residues: CASSAPGSGANVLTF. The chain couples TRBV7-2 to TRBJ2-6; D may be TRBD2 (5 bases). Trimming left V 5 bases short and J 1 base short, with 9 bases between. Germline values: CDR1 SGHTA, CDR2 FQGNSA. There are 15 residues in the CDR3.

This clonotype has a handful of counts. This chain connects TRBV11-2 to TRBJ2-1; 7 bases line up with TRBD2. V shed 1 base and J 1 base; nucleotides not matched to a gene: 10. The CDR3 spans 18 residues. The germline CDR1 and CDR2 sequences are SGHAT and FQNNGV. The CDR3 region is CASSLGLGLAASYNEQFF. CDR3 sequence (DNA): TGTGCCAGCAGCTTAGGGTTGGGGCTAGCGGCTTCCTACAATGAGCAGTTCTTC.

This clonotype turned up a few times. The chain joins TRBV4-2 to TRBJ2-4; TRBD2 aligns across 11 bases. The germline CDR1 and CDR2 sequences are LGHNA and YNFKEQ. This CDR3 spans 18 amino acids. V trimming: 4 bases; J trimming: 3 bases; junction bases outside the gene matches: 11. CDR3 sequence reads: CASSLHTSGGAIKNIQYF. CDR3 bases: TGTGCCAGCAGCCTTCATACTAGCGGGGGAGCAATCAAAAACATTCAGTACTTC.

This clonotype showed up many times. The V and J genes are TRBV20-1 and TRBJ2-3; 9 bases fit TRBD2. The CDR3 has 14 amino acids. V lost 5 bases to trimming and J lost 4 bases; unmatched junction nucleotides: 7. From germline, CDR1 is DFQATT and CDR2 SNEGSKA (reference sequence). For the CDR3, the DNA is TGCAGTGCTGGTAGCGGGAGTTCCCCAGATACGCAGTATTTT. Translating it yields CSAGSGSSPDTQYF.

This clonotype turned up a few times. The chain combines TRBV3-1 with TRBJ1-4, with 7 bases matching TRBD1. The CDR3 length is 14 residues. CDR1 and CDR2 (germline): LGHDT, YNNKEL (reference sequence). The V segment lost 5 bases and the J segment 8 bases; nucleotides outside the gene matches: 8. The CDR3 bases are TGTGCCAGCAGCTATACAGGGGATGGCGAAAAACTGTTTTTT. Amino acids: CASSYTGDGEKLFF. Variable domain in full (rest from reference TRBV3-1 and TRBJ1-4): DTAVSQTPKYLVTQMGNDKSIKCEQNLGHDTMYWYKQDSKKFLKIMFSYNNKELIINETVPNRFSPKSPDKAHLNLHINSLELGDSAVYFCASSYTGDGEKLFFGSGTQLSVL.

The chain has TRBV5-1 and TRBJ2-1; D remains ambiguous. Deletions cut 2 bases from V and 2 bases from J, with 14 bases between. The CDR3 has 16 residues. The germline gives CDR1 SGHRS, CDR2 YFSETQ. The CDR3 spells CASSFRPSGTYNEQFF. CDR3 nucleotides: TGCGCCAGCAGCTTCCGGCCTAGTGGAACCTACAATGAGCAGTTCTTC.

This clonotype turned up a few times. The V call is TRBV7-2, the J call TRBJ1-4, with D perhaps matching TRBD1 (5 bases). The germline V gene encodes CDR1 SGHTA and CDR2 FQGNSA. The V end lost 4 bases, the J end lost 0 bases, and 9 bases lay between the germline ends. The CDR3 covers 15 residues. This CDR3 is CASSSQVATNEKLFF. The CDR3 DNA reads TGTGCCAGCAGCTCACAGGTGGCAACTAATGAAAAACTGTTTTTT. The full variable domain, in which reference TRBV7-2 and TRBJ1-4 provide the parts outside the CDR3, is GAGVSQSPSNKVTEKGKDVELRCDPISGHTALYWYRQSLGQGLEFLIYFQGNSAPDKSGLPSDRFSAERTGGSVSTLTIQRTQQEDSAVYLCASSSQVATNEKLFFGSGTQLSVL.

Only a few counts were recorded for this clonotype. The chain employs TRBV28 and TRBJ2-5; D possibly corresponds to TRBD2 (7 bases). Trimming cost V 4 bases and J 5 bases, with 14 bases left between them. Per the germline V gene, CDR1 is MDHEN and CDR2 is SYDVKM. The CDR3 contains 14 residues. DNA for the CDR3: TGTGCCAGCAGTTCCCGTCGGGGGGCGGAGACCCAGTACTTC. Translating gives CASSSRRGAETQYF. Full variable domain (outside the CDR3, taken from reference TRBV28 and TRBJ2-5): DVKVTQSSRYLVKRTGEKVFLECVQDMDHENMFWYRQDPGLGLRLIYFSYDVKMKEKGDIPEGYSVSREKKERFSLILESASTNQTSMYLCASSSRRGAETQYFGPGTRLLVL.

This clonotype was counted only a few times. The chain's CDR3 is CASRSSSSGGPIQYF. Here the CDR3 DNA reads TGTGCCAGCAGGTCGTCCTCTAGCGGGGGGCCCATTCAGTACTTC. The rearrangement uses TRBV2 and TRBJ2-4, with 11 bases aligning to TRBD2. In germline, CDR1 is SNHLY, CDR2 FYNNEI. This CDR3 contains 15 residues. J was trimmed by 9 bases and V by 6 bases; bases with no gene match: 10. The whole variable domain, filled in from reference TRBV2 and TRBJ2-4, reads EPEVTQTPSHQVTQMGQEVILRCVPISNHLYFYWYRQILGQKVEFLVSFYNNEISEKSEIFDDQFSVERPDGSNFTLKIRSTKLEDSAMYFCASRSSSSGGPIQYFGAGTRLSVL.

This clonotype was counted between two and nine times. The chain links TRBV27 to TRBJ2-3; D call uncertain. CDR1 is MNHEY, CDR2 SMNVEV, per germline (reference sequence). The CDR3 runs 15 residues. Trimming shortened V by 2 bases and J by 0 bases, and 9 bases separated the two germline ends. The CDR3 DNA is TGTGCCAGCAGTTTAGGGGTAAAGAGCACAGATACGCAGTATTTT. It codes for CASSLGVKSTDTQYF.

V and J are TRBV5-1 and TRBJ1-6; TRBD1 might be the D (6 bases). The V gene lost 0 bases and the J gene lost 10 bases, with 17 bases spanning the gap. CDR1 and CDR2 (germline): SGHRS, YFSETQ. This CDR3 is 16 amino acids long. In DNA, the CDR3 is TGCGCCAGCAGCTTGGGAGAGGTGGGGGCTGGCTCACCCCTCCACTTT. Translating it yields CASSLGEVGAGSPLHF.

This clonotype was counted only a few times. The CDR3 protein is CATSEPSGVRNEQFF. CDR3 nucleotide sequence: TGTGCCACCAGTGAGCCTAGCGGGGTGAGAAATGAGCAGTTCTTC. This chain uses TRBV24-1 with TRBJ2-1; the match to TRBD2 covers 9 bases. The CDR3 covers 15 residues. CDR1 is KGHDR, CDR2 SFDVKD, per germline. After removal of 4 bases from V and 7 bases from J, the junction contained 7 bases not matched to a gene.

The table lists this clonotype with a few counts. The chain has TRBV18 and TRBJ2-3; TRBD1 matches at 12 bases. This CDR3 is 15 amino acids long. Trimming cost V 4 bases and J 10 bases; bases outside gene matches: 9. CDR1 KGHSH and CDR2 LQKENI come from the germline V gene. CDR3 residues: CASSRTGTGGPSQYF. The CDR3 DNA sequence: TGTGCCAGCTCACGAACCGGGACAGGGGGCCCCTCGCAGTATTTT. Full variable domain (remainder filled in from reference TRBV18 and TRBJ2-3): NAGVMQNPRHLVRRRGQEARLRCSPMKGHSHVYWYRQLPEEGLKFMVYLQKENIIDESGMPKERFSAEFPKEGPSILRIQQVVRGDSAAYFCASSRTGTGGPSQYFGPGTRLTVL.

This clonotype has only a few counts. The rearrangement uses TRBV5-1 and TRBJ2-7; 9 bases line up with TRBD2. The V segment lost 4 bases and the J segment 5 bases; nucleotides outside the gene matches: 10. The length of the CDR3 is 15 residues. Germline V lookup: CDR1 SGHRS, CDR2 YFSETQ. This CDR3 is CASSPGTSLTHEQYF. The CDR3 coding sequence is TGCGCCAGCAGCCCCGGGACTAGCCTTACCCACGAGCAGTACTTC.

This clonotype has a count of ten or more. The V call is TRBV12-3 or TRBV12-4, the J call TRBJ1-1; no firm D call. Trimming took off 3 bases at V and 0 bases at J, with 2 bases between the two ends. There are 12 residues in the CDR3. The CDR3 loop reads CASSFVNTEAFF. CDR3 DNA: TGTGCCAGCAGTTTTGTGAACACTGAAGCTTTCTTT.

The chain employs TRBV5-4 and TRBJ2-1; the D is unclear. V lost 6 bases and J lost 0, with 13 bases in between. The germline V gene has CDR1 SGHNT and CDR2 YYREEE (reference sequence). The CDR3 extends over 15 amino acids. The CDR3 nucleotides are TGTGCCAGCAAATCCGTCCTAACCTCCTACAATGAGCAGTTCTTC. Amino acids: CASKSVLTSYNEQFF.

This clonotype has just a few counts. The CDR3 sequence is CATSRDPPSGPYNEQFF. DNA for the CDR3: TGTGCCACCAGCAGAGATCCCCCTAGCGGGCCCTACAATGAGCAGTTCTTC. The chain is built from TRBV15 and TRBJ2-1; 8 positions agree with TRBD2. This CDR3 comprises 17 residues. With V trimmed by 0 bases and J by 2 bases, 6 bases remained unmatched. The germline V gene encodes CDR1 LNHNV and CDR2 YYDKDF (reference sequence).

This clonotype was detected many times. The gene calls are TRBV6-5 and TRBJ2-3; a possible D gene is TRBD2 (5 bases). Between the trimmed V and J ends, which lost 2 bases and 4 bases, there was a span of 13 bases. Germline CDR1 and CDR2: MNHEY and SVGAGI. The CDR3 extends over 15 amino acids. CDR3 bases: TGTGCCAGCAGTTACAGCGGTCCTTGGGCAGATACGCAGTATTTT. Amino acid sequence: CASSYSGPWADTQYF.

A few counts support this clonotype. This CDR3 is CASSQTLAGVGTQYF. For the CDR3, the DNA is TGTGCCAGCAGCCAGACCTTAGCGGGAGTGGGTACGCAGTATTTT. The genes are TRBV4-2 and TRBJ2-3; 9 bases line up with TRBD2. This CDR3 is built from 15 residues. Germline V gene lookup returns CDR1 LGHNA and CDR2 YNFKEQ. With 3 bases clipped from V and 8 bases from J, the junction kept 9 bases outside the gene matches.

This clonotype turned up a few times. This sequence joins TRBV5-6 and TRBJ2-7; D is uncertain. The V gene lost 1 base and the J gene lost 0 bases, with 11 bases spanning the gap. Germline V gene data show CDR1 as SGHDT and CDR2 as YYEEEE. This CDR3 spans 15 amino acids. CDR3 protein: CASSLIRFPSYEQYF. The CDR3 region has the DNA TGTGCCAGCAGCTTGATCAGGTTCCCCTCCTACGAGCAGTACTTC.

The table lists this clonotype with a few counts. This chain connects TRBV30 to TRBJ1-3, with D possibly being TRBD1 (6 bases). The V and J ends lost 0 bases and 2 bases respectively, with 14 bases between them. The CDR3 covers 16 residues. Per germline, CDR1 GTSNPN and CDR2 SVGIG (reference sequence). Written as DNA, the CDR3 is TGTGCCTGGAGTGTACTCTTGTCAGGGGCTGGAAACACCATATATTTT. Amino acids: CAWSVLLSGAGNTIYF.

This chain connects TRBV4-1 to TRBJ2-1; the match to TRBD2 covers 8 bases. This CDR3 is 18 amino acids long. Germline V gene sequence: CDR1 MGHRA, CDR2 YSYEKL. Trimming cost V 2 bases and J 4 bases; bases outside gene matches: 13. The CDR3 DNA is TGCGCCAGCAGCCAATCCCAGCGGGGGCCTCCGCCTTACAATGAGCAGTTCTTC. Protein: CASSQSQRGPPPYNEQFF.